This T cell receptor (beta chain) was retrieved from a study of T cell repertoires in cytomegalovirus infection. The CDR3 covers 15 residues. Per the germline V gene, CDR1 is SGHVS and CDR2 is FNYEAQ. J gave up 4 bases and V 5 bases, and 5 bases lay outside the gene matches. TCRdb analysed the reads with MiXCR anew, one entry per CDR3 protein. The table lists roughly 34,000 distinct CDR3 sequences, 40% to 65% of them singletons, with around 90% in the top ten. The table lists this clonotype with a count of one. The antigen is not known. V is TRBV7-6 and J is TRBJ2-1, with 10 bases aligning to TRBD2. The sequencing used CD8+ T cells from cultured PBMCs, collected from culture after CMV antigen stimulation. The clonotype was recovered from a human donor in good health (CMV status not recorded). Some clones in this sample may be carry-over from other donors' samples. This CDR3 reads CASSPSGGGYNEQFF. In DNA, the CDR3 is TGTGCCAGCAGCCCGAGCGGGGGGGGATACAATGAGCAGTTCTTC.